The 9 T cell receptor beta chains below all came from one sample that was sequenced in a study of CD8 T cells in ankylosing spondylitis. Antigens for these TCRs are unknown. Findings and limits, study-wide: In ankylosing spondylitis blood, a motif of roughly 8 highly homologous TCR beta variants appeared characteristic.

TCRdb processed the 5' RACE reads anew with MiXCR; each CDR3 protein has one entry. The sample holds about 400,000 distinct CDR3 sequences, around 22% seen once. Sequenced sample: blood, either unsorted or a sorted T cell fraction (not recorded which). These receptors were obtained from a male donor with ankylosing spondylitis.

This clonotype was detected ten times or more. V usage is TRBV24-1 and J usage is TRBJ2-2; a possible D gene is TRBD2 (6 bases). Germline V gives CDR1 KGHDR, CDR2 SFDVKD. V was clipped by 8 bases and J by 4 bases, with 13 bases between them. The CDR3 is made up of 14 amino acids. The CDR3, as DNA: TGTGCCACCAACGGGAGTGGCTGCACCGGGGAGCTGTTTTTT. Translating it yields CATNGSGCTGELFF.

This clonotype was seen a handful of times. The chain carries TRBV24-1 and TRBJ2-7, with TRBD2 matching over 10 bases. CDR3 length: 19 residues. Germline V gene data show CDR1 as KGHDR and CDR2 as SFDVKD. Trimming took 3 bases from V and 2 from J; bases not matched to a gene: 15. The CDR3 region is CATSDLPPGLASSPYEQYF. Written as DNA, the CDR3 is TGTGCCACCAGTGATCTCCCCCCGGGACTAGCGAGCAGTCCCTACGAGCAGTACTTC.

CDR3 residues: CASSLGGDRFTNEQFF. CDR3 in DNA: TGCGCCAGCAGCTTGGGGGGGGACAGATTCACCAATGAGCAGTTCTTC. The rearrangement links TRBV5-1 to TRBJ2-1, with D possibly being TRBD1 (7 bases). V was clipped by 0 bases and J by 6 bases, with 16 bases between them. Germline CDR1 is SGHRS and CDR2 is YFSETQ. CDR3 length equals 16 residues.

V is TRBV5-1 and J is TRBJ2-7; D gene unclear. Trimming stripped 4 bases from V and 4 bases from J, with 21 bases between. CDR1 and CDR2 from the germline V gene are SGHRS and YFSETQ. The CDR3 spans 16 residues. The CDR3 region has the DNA TGCGCCAGCAGCCTCCGGGCCGAACCATCCCTGTACGAGCAGTACTTC. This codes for CASSLRAEPSLYEQYF.

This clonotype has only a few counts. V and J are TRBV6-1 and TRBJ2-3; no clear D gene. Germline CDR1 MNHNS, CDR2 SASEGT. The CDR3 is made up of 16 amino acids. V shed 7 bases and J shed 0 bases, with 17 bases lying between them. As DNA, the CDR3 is TGTGCCAGCACCCGAGAGTACAGTACTAGCACAGATACGCAGTATTTT. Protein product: CASTREYSTSTDTQYF.

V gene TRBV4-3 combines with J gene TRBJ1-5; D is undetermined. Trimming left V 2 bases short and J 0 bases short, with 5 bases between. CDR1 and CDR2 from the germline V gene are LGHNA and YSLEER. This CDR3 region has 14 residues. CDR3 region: CASSQRFSNQPQHF. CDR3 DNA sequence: TGCGCCAGCAGCCAAAGGTTTAGCAATCAGCCCCAGCATTTT.

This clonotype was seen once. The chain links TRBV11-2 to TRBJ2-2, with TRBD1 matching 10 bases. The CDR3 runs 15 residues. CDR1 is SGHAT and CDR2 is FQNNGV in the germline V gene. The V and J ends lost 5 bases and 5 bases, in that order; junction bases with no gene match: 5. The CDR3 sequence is CASSLTGQGTGELFF. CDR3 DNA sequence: TGTGCCAGCAGCCTGACGGGACAGGGGACCGGGGAGCTGTTTTTT.

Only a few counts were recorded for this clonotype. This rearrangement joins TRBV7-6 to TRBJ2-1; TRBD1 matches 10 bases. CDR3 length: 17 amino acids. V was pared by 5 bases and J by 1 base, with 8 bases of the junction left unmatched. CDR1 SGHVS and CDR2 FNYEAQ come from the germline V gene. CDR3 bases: TGTGCCAGCAGCCCACCTCCGGGACAGGGGTCCTACAATGAGCAGTTCTTC. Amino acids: CASSPPPGQGSYNEQFF.

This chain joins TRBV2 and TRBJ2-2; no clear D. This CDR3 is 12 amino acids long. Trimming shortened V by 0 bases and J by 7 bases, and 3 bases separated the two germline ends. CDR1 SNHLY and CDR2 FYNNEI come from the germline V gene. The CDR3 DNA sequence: TGTGCCAGCAGTGAAGCAGTCGGGGAGCTGTTTTTT. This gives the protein CASSEAVGELFF.